This TCR beta chain derives from a study of metastatic and nonmetastatic thyroid tumors. Looking at the study overall: Blood and tumor or nodule tissue repertoires from malignant and benign thyroid patients were compared. General study findings and limits: Reports indicated that malignant thyroid tumors showed significantly higher TCR beta diversity than benign nodules did, in blood and tumor.

By share, this clone counts as medium-sized. The target antigen is unknown. How the authors handled the data: A classifier of distant metastasis in papillary thyroid cancer was built from CDR3 differences (across clinicopathological groups). MiXCR reprocessed the PCR reads for TCRdb. TCRdb, not the authors, supplied the V and J calls. Of around 12,000 clones in the sample, about 31% were seen once. The CDR3 is made up of 14 amino acids. Germline assignment: CDR1 LNHDA and CDR2 SQIVND (reference sequence). Deletions cut 4 bases from V and 6 bases from J, with 15 bases between. Patients underwent thyroid surgery, and none had received any treatment before it.

The genes are TRBV19 and TRBJ2-5; TRBD1 is a possible D gene (6 bases). The specimen was tumor tissue. This clonotype originated in a female donor with papillary thyroid cancer or a benign thyroid nodule (not recorded which). Some clones in this sample may be carry-over from other donors' samples. The CDR3 nucleotides are TGTGCCAGTAGTACCCCTGACAGGCGACAGACCCAGTACTTC. Translation gives CASSTPDRRQTQYF.